This TCR beta chain was sequenced in a study of blood T cell repertoires in COVID-19 (dated by TCRdb to about 2020). General notes on the study: Collaborator samples came from the United States, Italy and Spain and covered acute and convalescent phases of COVID-19. Sample metadata almost always included a de-identified subject ID, COVID-19 status, age in years and sex. Where available, HLA class I and class II types were taken from metadata supplied by the sample provider and were not determined by assay-based typing. The dataset comprised deeply sampled blood TCRbeta repertoires from subjects exposed to, actively infected with, or recovered from COVID-19. The material from the prospective study consisted of cDNA or gDNA derived from T cells, B-cell-depleted T cells, or PBMCs. A freely available public database, intended as a resource for researchers studying the immune response to SARS-CoV-2, is where the repertoires were released. Samples were obtained from the ongoing ImmuneRACE study (first 160 participants) and from about 1,300 subjects provided by 6 global collaborators. Beyond this particular receptor, the publication reports: The quantity of clinical and demographic metadata differed by source and by participant and was supplied without curation.

Worth noting for this clone: The target of this receptor is not known. There are no base qualities to consult, and no much larger clone falls within one base.

In the prospective study, participants were 18 to 89 years old, resided in about two dozen geographic areas of the United States, and were enrolled through a virtual design. In the prospective study, cohorts were assigned on the basis of participant-reported clinical history obtained from a screening survey and a study questionnaire. For ImmuneRACE Cohort 3, a participant was defined as recovered based on two consecutive negative NP/OP PCR tests, clearance by a healthcare professional, or resolution of symptoms. In the prospective study, mobile phlebotomists collected whole blood, serum and a nasopharyngeal or oropharyngeal swab from each participant. Additional blood draws and questionnaires over an approximately two-month period could optionally be provided by prospective study participants. Before DNA extraction, prospective study blood samples were shipped either frozen or at room temperature.

The CDR3 starts with the cysteine, ends with the phenylalanine, and has 10 residues. Only the CDR3 region is kept as DNA, spanning 30 bases read in frame from base 1. From the germline V gene, CDR1 is KGHSH and CDR2 is LQKENI. At the junction V is shortened by 3 bases and J by 7 bases, with 4 bases in between. The immunoSEQ Assay, a bias-controlled multiplex PCR, was used to amplify TCRbeta CDR3 regions from genomic DNA. As for how the authors treated the data: The number of nucleated cells in each sample was estimated from the amplification of reference gene primers within the assay. Sequence reads were collapsed and filtered to measure the absolute abundance of every unique TCRbeta CDR3 rearrangement. For each sample, productive Simpson clonality was calculated by taking the square root of Simpson's diversity index across productive rearrangements. This is the immuneACCESS table as TCRdb keeps it, with only in-frame sequences that have V and J called. A part of the clones is gone; compared with another copy, unresolved V genes explain less than half, and the rest is unexplained. The V and J calls and clone size were taken over from that table, and D and trimming were inferred from the DNA. The table for this sample lists around 250,000 clones; approximately 83% of them were counted only once. The ten largest clones capture less than 2.5% of the sample.

This clonotype was sampled from a woman in her 50s who had recovered from COVID-19. The receptor chain draws on TRBV18 and TRBJ2-7, with no D gene named confidently. Sequencing was performed on PBMCs or T cells enriched from blood (not recorded which). The sequenced DNA is TGTGCCAGCTCACCGGAGGAGCAGTACTTC. Protein translation: CASSPEEQYF. With the portions outside the CDR3 filled from the reference TRBV18 and TRBJ2-7 genes, the complete variable region becomes NAGVMQNPRHLVRRRGQEARLRCSPMKGHSHVYWYRQLPEEGLKFMVYLQKENIIDESGMPKERFSAEFPKEGPSILRIQQVVRGDSAAYFCASSPEEQYFGPGTRLTVT.